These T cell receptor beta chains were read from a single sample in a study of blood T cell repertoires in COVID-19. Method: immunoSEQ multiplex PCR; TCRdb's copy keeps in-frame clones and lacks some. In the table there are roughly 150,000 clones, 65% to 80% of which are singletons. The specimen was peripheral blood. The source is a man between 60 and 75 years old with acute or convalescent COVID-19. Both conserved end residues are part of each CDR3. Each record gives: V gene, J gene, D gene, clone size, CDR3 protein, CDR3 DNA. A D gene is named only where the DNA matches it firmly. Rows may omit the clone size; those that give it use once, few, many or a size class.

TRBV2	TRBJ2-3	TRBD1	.	CASKEDRGTDTQYF	TGTGCCAGCAAGGAGGACAGGGGCACAGATACGCAGTATTTT
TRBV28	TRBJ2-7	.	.	CASSVGATSEQYF	TGTGCCAGCAGTGTAGGGGCCACCTCCGAGCAGTACTTC
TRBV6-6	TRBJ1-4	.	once	CASSYYGTSGGEKLFF	TGTGCCAGCAGTTACTACGGGACGAGCGGGGGAGAAAAACTGTTTTTT
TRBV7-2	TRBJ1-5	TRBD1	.	CASSLAGTGRNQPQHF	TGTGCCAGCAGCTTAGCCGGGACAGGGCGCAATCAGCCCCAGCATTTT
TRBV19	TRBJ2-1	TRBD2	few	CASSIDLRERVEQFF	TGTGCCAGTAGTATAGATCTGCGGGAGCGGGTTGAGCAGTTCTTC
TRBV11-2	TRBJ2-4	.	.	CASSFGYADIQYF	TGTGCCAGCAGCTTTGGGTACGCGGACATTCAGTACTTC
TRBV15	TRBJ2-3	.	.	CATSRGQSTDTQYF	TGTGCCACCAGCAGAGGGCAGAGCACAGATACGCAGTATTTT
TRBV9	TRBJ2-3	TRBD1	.	CASSVEGQGADLTDTQYF	TGTGCCAGCAGCGTAGAGGGGCAGGGGGCAGATCTAACAGATACGCAGTATTTT
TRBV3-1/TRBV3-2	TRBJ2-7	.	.	CASSQVSLEQYF	TGTGCCAGCAGCCAAGTTAGCCTCGAGCAGTACTTC
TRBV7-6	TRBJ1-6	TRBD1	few	CASSLELATGVYNSPLHF	TGTGCCAGCAGCTTAGAATTGGCCACAGGGGTCTATAATTCACCCCTCCACTTT
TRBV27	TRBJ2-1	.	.	CASTGIPNEQFF	TGTGCCAGCACAGGGATCCCCAATGAGCAGTTCTTC
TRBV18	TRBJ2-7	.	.	CASAREPPTEEQYF	TGTGCCAGCGCGCGGGAACCGCCAACGGAGGAGCAGTACTTC
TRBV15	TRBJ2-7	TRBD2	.	CATSTRGGTRFYEQYF	TGTGCCACCAGCACGAGGGGGGGGACTAGATTCTACGAGCAGTACTTC
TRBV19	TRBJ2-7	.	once	CASSPPGHFYEQYF	TGTGCCAGTAGTCCCCCGGGACACTTCTACGAGCAGTACTTC
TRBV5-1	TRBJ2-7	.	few	CASSLGQESSEQYF	TGCGCCAGCAGCTTGGGACAGGAGAGTAGCGAGCAGTACTTC
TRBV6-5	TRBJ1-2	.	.	CASSRARGGEYGYTF	TGTGCCAGCAGCCGAGCTAGAGGGGGAGAGTATGGCTACACCTTC
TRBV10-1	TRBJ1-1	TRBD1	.	CASSAPGQGNTEAFF	TGCGCCAGCAGTGCACCGGGACAGGGGAACACTGAAGCTTTCTTT
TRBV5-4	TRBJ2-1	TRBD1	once	CASSFRGQGYEQFF	TGTGCCAGCAGCTTTCGGGGACAGGGGTATGAGCAGTTCTTC
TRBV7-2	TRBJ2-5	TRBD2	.	CASSFQRGAETQYF	TGTGCCAGCAGCTTTCAGCGGGGCGCAGAGACCCAGTACTTC
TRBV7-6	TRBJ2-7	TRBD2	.	CASSTSLAGAQEQYF	TGTGCCAGCAGCACATCCCTAGCGGGAGCTCAAGAGCAGTACTTC
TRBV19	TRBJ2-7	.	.	CASSIAYRDTYEQYF	TGTGCCAGTAGTATAGCTTACCGGGATACCTACGAGCAGTACTTC
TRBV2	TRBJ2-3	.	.	CASSGGPGNTQYF	TGTGCCAGCAGTGGAGGACCAGGGAATACGCAGTATTTT
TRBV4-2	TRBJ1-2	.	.	CASSQDRFTGLVGYTF	TGTGCCAGCAGCCAAGATCGATTCACAGGGCTTGTTGGCTACACCTTC
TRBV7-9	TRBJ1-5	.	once	CASSPEGVGSNQPQHF	TGTGCCAGCAGCCCTGAAGGGGTGGGGAGCAATCAGCCCCAGCATTTT
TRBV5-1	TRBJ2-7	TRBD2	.	CASSQPEREVSYEQYF	TGCGCCAGCAGCCAACCCGAGCGGGAGGTCTCCTACGAGCAGTACTTC
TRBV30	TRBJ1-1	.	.	CAWTGRPGTEAFF	TGTGCCTGGACTGGCAGGCCGGGGACTGAAGCTTTCTTT
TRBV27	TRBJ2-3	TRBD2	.	CASTSLLAGGTDTQYF	TGTGCCAGCACCTCCTTACTAGCGGGAGGCACAGATACGCAGTATTTT
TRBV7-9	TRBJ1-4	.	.	CASSAQGAGSEKLFF	TGTGCCAGCAGCGCCCAAGGGGCGGGGAGTGAAAAACTGTTTTTT
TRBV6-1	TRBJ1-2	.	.	CASSETYGYTF	TGTGCCAGCAGTGAGACATATGGCTACACCTTC
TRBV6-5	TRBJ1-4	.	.	CASSLTGHTNEKLFF	TGTGCCAGCAGTCTGACAGGACACACGAATGAAAAACTGTTTTTT
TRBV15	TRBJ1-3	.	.	CATSRDLPTAGNTIYF	TGTGCCACCAGCAGAGATTTACCGACAGCCGGAAACACCATATATTTT
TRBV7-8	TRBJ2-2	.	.	CASSPRATQGGELFF	TGTGCCAGCAGCCCTCGAGCCACCCAGGGGGGGGAGCTGTTTTTT
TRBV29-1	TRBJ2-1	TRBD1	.	CSTGTEYNEQFF	TGCAGCACAGGGACAGAGTACAATGAGCAGTTCTTC
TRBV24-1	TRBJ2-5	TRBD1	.	CATSDIKGTGQETQYF	TGTGCCACCAGTGACATAAAGGGGACAGGACAAGAGACCCAGTACTTC
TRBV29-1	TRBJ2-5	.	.	CSVADSQETQYF	TGCAGCGTTGCCGACAGTCAAGAGACCCAGTACTTC
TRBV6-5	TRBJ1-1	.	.	CASSNGVNTEAFF	TGTGCCAGCAGTAACGGGGTGAACACTGAAGCTTTCTTT
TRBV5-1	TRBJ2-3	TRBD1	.	CASSGGQGVGDTQYF	TGCGCCAGCAGCGGGGGACAGGGGGTAGGGGATACGCAGTATTTT
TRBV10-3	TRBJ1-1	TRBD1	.	CATGQGMNTEAFF	TGTGCCACGGGACAGGGTATGAACACTGAAGCTTTCTTT
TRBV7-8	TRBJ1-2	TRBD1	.	CASSPDPGTGFGYTF	TGTGCCAGCAGCCCCGACCCAGGGACAGGTTTTGGCTACACCTTC
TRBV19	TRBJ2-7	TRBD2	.	CASSIGRGSGYEQYF	TGTGCCAGTAGTATTGGGAGGGGATCGGGCTACGAGCAGTACTTC
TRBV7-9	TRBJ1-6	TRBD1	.	CASSTGVNSPLHF	TGTGCCAGCTCAACAGGGGTTAATTCACCCCTCCACTTT
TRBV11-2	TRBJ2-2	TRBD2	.	CASSQTSDTGELFF	TGTGCCAGCAGCCAAACTAGCGACACCGGGGAGCTGTTTTTT
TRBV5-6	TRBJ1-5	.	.	CASSPRRDYGAQHF	TGTGCCAGCAGCCCCAGAAGGGACTATGGGGCCCAGCATTTT
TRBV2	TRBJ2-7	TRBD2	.	CATTEREGPHEQYF	TGTGCCACCACTGAGCGGGAGGGCCCCCACGAGCAGTACTTC
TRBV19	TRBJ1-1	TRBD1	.	CASISMIGGQQNTEAFF	TGTGCCAGTATATCGATGATAGGGGGACAGCAGAACACTGAAGCTTTCTTT
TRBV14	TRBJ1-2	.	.	CASSHPGEPNYGYTF	TGTGCCAGCAGCCACCCGGGGGAACCTAACTATGGCTACACCTTC
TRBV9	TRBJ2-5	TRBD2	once	CASSVAPSGQETQYF	TGTGCCAGCAGCGTAGCTCCTAGCGGCCAAGAGACCCAGTACTTC
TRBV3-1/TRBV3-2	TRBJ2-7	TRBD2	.	CASSQEDAGGRYEQYF	TGTGCCAGCAGCCAAGAGGACGCGGGAGGGAGATACGAGCAGTACTTC
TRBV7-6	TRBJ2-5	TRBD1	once	CASSEGTGKGQETQYF	TGTGCCAGCAGCGAAGGGACAGGGAAGGGGCAAGAGACCCAGTACTTC
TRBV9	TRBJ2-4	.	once	CASSVGGPQYF	TGTGCCAGCAGCGTAGGAGGGCCGCAGTACTTC
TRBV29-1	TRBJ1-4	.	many	CSVGQGNEKLFF	TGCAGCGTTGGTCAGGGGAATGAAAAACTGTTTTTT
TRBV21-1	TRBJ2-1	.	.	CASSTGLAGGPLYNEQFF	TGTGCCAGCAGCACGGGACTAGCGGGAGGGCCGCTGTACAATGAGCAGTTCTTC
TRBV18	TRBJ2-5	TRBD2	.	CASSPRGLAGGAETQYF	TGTGCCAGCTCACCAAGGGGACTAGCGGGAGGCGCAGAGACCCAGTACTTC
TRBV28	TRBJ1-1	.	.	CASSLRGWITEAFF	TGTGCCAGCAGTTTAAGAGGGTGGATCACTGAAGCTTTCTTT
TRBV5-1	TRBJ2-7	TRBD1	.	CASSLALGTGSLEQYF	TGCGCCAGCAGCTTGGCCTTGGGGACAGGGAGCCTCGAGCAGTACTTC
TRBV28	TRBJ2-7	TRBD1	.	CASRAGTGGVYEQYF	TGTGCCAGCAGGGCCGGGACAGGGGGTGTCTACGAGCAGTACTTC
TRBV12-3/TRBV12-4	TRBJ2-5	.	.	CASSLVGGGTQYF	TGTGCCAGCAGTTTAGTGGGAGGCGGGACCCAGTACTTC
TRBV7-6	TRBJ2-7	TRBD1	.	CASSLIDRGYQNEQYF	TGTGCCAGCAGCTTAATCGACAGGGGTTACCAGAACGAGCAGTACTTC